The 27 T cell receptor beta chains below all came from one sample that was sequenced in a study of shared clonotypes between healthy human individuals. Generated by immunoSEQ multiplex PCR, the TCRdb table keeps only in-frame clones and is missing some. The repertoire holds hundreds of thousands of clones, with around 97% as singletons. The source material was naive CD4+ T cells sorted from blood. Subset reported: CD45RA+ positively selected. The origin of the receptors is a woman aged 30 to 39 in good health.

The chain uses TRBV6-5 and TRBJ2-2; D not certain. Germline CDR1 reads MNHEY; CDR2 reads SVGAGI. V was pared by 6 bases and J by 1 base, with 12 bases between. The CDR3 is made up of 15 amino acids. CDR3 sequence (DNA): TGTGCCAGCAGAAGACTCGGCCAGAACACCGGGGAGCTGTTTTTT. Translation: CASRRLGQNTGELFF.

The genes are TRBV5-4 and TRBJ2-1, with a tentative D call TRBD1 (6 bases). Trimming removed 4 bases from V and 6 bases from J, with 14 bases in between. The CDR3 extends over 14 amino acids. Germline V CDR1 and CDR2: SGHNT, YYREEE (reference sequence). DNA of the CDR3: TGTGCCAGCAGCCTGGGACACCCTCTCAATGAGCAGTTCTTC. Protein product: CASSLGHPLNEQFF.

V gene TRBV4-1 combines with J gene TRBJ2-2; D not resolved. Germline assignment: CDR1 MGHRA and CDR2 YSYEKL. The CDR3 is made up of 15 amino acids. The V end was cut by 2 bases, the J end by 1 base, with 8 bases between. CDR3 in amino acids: CASSQSDGNTGELFF. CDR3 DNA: TGCGCCAGCAGCCAATCCGACGGGAACACCGGGGAGCTGTTTTTT.

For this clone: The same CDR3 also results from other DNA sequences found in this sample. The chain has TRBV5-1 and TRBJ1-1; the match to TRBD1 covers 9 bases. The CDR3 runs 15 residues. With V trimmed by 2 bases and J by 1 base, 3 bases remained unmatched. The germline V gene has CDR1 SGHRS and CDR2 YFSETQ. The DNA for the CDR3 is TGCGCCAGCAGCTTACAGGGGGCGGGGAACACTGAAGCTTTCTTT. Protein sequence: CASSLQGAGNTEAFF.

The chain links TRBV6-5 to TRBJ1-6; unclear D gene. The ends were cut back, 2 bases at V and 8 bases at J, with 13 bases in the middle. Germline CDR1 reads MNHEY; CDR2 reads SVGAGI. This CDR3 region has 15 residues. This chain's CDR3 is CASSYSGNGYSPLHF. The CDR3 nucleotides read TGTGCCAGCAGTTACAGCGGTAATGGCTATTCACCCCTCCACTTT.

The CDR3 coding sequence is TGTGCCAGCAGCTCCCCACGGGGAGCGGGAGGCAATGAGCAGTTCTTC. This translates into CASSSPRGAGGNEQFF. The chain is built from TRBV5-4 and TRBJ2-1; 9 bases are shared with TRBD2. This CDR3 has 16 amino acids. Germline trimming cut 3 bases from V and 6 bases from J; bases unmatched to any gene: 10. Looked up from germline, CDR1 is SGHNT and CDR2 is YYREEE (reference sequence).

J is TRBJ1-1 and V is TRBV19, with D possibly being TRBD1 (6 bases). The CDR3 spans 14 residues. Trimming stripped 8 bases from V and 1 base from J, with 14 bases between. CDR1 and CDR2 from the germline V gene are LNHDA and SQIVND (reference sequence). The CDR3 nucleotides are TGTGCCAGTGGCTTCGGGGGGCAGAACACTGAAGCTTTCTTT. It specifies CASGFGGQNTEAFF.

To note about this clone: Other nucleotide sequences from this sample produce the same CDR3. The chain's CDR3 is CSVGQETQYF. The CDR3 region has the DNA TGCAGCGTTGGGCAAGAGACCCAGTACTTC. The rearrangement uses TRBV29-1 and TRBJ2-5; unclear D gene. This CDR3 region has 10 residues. CDR1 and CDR2 (germline): SQVTM, ANQGSEA. With 4 bases removed from V and 2 bases from J, the gap between germline ends came to 2 bases.

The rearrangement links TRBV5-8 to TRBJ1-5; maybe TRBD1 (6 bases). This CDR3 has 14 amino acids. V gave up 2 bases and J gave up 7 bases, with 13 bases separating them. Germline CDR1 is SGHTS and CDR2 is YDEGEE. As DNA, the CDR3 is TGTGCCAGCAGCTTTGGGGGGCATGGCCAGCCCCAGCATTTT. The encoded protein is CASSFGGHGQPQHF. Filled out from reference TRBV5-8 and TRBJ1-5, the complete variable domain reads EAGVTQSPTHLIKTRGQQATLRCSPISGHTSVYWYQQALGLGLQFLLWYDEGEERNRGNFPPRFSGRQFPNYSSELNVNALELEDSALYLCASSFGGHGQPQHFGDGTRLSIL.

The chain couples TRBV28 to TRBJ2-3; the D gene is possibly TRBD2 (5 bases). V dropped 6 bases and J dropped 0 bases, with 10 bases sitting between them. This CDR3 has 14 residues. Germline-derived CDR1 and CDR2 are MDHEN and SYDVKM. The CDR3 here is CASRNRGSTDTQYF. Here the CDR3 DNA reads TGTGCCAGCAGAAATCGCGGGAGCACAGATACGCAGTATTTT.

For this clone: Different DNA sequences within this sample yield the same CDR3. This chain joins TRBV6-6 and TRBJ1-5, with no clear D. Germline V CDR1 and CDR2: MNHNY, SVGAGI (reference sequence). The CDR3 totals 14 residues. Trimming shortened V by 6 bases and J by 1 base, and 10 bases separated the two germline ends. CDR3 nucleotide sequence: TGTGCCAGCAGACGCGACGGGAGCAATCAGCCCCAGCATTTT. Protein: CASRRDGSNQPQHF.

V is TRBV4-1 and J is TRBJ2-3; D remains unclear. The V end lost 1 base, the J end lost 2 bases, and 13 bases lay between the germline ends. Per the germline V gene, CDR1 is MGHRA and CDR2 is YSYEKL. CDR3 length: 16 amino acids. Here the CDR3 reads CASSQGPFNPTDTQYF. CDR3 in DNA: TGCGCCAGCAGCCAAGGGCCCTTTAACCCCACAGATACGCAGTATTTT.

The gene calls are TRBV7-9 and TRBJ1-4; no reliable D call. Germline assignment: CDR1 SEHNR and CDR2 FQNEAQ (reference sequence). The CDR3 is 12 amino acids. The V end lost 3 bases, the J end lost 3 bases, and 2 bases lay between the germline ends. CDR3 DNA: TGTGCCAGCAGCTTCTCTAATGAAAAACTGTTTTTT. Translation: CASSFSNEKLFF. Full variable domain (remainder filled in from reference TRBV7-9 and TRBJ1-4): DTGVSQNPRHKITKRGQNVTFRCDPISEHNRLYWYRQTLGQGPEFLTYFQNEAQLEKSRLLSDRFSAERPKGSFSTLEIQRTEQGDSAMYLCASSFSNEKLFFGSGTQLSVL.

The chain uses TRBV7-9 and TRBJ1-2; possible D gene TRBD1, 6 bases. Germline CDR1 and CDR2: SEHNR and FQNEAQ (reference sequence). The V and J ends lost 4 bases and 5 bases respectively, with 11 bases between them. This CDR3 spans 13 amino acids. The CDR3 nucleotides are TGTGCCAGCAGCTCTCAGGGGAGGTATGGCTACACCTTC. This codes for CASSSQGRYGYTF.

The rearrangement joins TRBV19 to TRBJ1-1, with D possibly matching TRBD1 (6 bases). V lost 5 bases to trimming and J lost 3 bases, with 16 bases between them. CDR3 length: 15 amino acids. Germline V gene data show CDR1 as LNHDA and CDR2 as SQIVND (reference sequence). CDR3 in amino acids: CASSPLGHGHTEAFF. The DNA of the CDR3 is TGTGCCAGTAGTCCACTGGGACATGGACACACTGAAGCTTTCTTT.

Here the CDR3 DNA reads TGTGCCACCAGGCCCGGGACAGGGATATCCTACGAGCAGTACTTC. Amino acids: CATRPGTGISYEQYF. V usage is TRBV15 and J usage is TRBJ2-7, with TRBD1 matching over 9 bases. This CDR3 comprises 15 residues. Germline V gives CDR1 LNHNV, CDR2 YYDKDF (reference sequence). V gave up 6 bases and J gave up 1 base; unmatched junction bases: 7.

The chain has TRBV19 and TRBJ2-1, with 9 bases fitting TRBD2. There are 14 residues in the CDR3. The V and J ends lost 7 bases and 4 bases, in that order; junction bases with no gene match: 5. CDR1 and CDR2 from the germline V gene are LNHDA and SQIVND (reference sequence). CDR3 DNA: TGTGCCAGTAACCTAGCGGGAAGATACAATGAGCAGTTCTTC. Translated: CASNLAGRYNEQFF.

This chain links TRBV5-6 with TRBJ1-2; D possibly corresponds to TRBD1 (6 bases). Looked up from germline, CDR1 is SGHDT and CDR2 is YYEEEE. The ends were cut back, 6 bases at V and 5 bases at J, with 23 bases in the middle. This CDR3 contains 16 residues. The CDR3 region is CASTPRGDAALYGYTF. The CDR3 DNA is TGTGCCAGCACCCCGAGGGGGGATGCTGCGCTTTATGGCTACACCTTC.

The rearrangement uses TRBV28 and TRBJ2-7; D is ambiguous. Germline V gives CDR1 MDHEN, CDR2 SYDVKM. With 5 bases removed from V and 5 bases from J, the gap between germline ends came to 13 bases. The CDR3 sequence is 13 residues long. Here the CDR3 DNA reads TGTGCCAGCAGTCTACCGTCAAGGGACGAGCAGTACTTC. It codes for CASSLPSRDEQYF.

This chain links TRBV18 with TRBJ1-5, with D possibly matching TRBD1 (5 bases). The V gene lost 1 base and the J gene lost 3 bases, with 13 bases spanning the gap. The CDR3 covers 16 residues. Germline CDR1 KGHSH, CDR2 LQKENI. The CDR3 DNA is TGTGCCAGCTCACCACAGTCGAACAGGAACAATCAGCCCCAGCATTTT. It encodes CASSPQSNRNNQPQHF. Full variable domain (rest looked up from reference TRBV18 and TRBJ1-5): NAGVMQNPRHLVRRRGQEARLRCSPMKGHSHVYWYRQLPEEGLKFMVYLQKENIIDESGMPKERFSAEFPKEGPSILRIQQVVRGDSAAYFCASSPQSNRNNQPQHFGDGTRLSIL.

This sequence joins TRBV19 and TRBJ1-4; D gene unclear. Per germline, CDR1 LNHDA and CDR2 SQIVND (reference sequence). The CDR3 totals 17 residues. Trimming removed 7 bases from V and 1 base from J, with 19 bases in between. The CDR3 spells CASTTPSGRKTNEKLFF. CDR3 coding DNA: TGTGCCAGTACCACCCCAAGCGGCCGGAAAACTAATGAAAAACTGTTTTTT. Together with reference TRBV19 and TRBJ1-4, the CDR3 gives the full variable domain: DGGITQSPKYLFRKEGQNVTLSCEQNLNHDAMYWYRQDPGQGLRLIYYSQIVNDFQKGDIAEGYSVSREKKESFPLTVTSAQKNPTAFYLCASTTPSGRKTNEKLFFGSGTQLSVL.

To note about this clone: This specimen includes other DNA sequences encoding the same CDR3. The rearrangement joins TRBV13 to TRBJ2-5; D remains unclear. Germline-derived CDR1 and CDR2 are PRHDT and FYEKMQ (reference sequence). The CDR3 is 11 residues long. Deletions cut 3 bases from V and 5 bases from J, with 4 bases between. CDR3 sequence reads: CASSFGETQYF. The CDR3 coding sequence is TGTGCCAGCAGCTTCGGGGAGACCCAGTACTTC.

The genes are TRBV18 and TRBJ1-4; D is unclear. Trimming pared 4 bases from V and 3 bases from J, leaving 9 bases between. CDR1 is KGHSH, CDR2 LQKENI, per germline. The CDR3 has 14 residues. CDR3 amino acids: CASSRGEPNEKLFF. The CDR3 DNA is TGTGCCAGCTCACGTGGGGAACCTAATGAAAAACTGTTTTTT.

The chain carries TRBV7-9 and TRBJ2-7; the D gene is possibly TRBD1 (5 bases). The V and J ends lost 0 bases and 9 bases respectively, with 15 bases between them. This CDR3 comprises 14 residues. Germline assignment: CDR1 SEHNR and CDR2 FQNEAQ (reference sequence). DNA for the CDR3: TGTGCCAGCAGCTTAGCTTTCCAGGGCTCCGGGCAGTACTTC. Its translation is CASSLAFQGSGQYF.

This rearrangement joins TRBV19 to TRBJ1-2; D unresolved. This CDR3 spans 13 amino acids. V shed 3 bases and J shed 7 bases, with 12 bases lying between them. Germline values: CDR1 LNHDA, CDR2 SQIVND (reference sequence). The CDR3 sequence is CASSMTNSGGYTF. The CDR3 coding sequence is TGTGCCAGTAGTATGACAAACTCGGGTGGCTACACCTTC. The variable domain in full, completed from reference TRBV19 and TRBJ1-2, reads DGGITQSPKYLFRKEGQNVTLSCEQNLNHDAMYWYRQDPGQGLRLIYYSQIVNDFQKGDIAEGYSVSREKKESFPLTVTSAQKNPTAFYLCASSMTNSGGYTFGSGTRLTVV.

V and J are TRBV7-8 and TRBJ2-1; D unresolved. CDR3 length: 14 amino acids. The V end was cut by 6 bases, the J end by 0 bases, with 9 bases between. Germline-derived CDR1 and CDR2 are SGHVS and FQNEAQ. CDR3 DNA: TGTGCCAGCAGGGCTTACCGCTCCTACAATGAGCAGTTCTTC. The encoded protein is CASRAYRSYNEQFF.

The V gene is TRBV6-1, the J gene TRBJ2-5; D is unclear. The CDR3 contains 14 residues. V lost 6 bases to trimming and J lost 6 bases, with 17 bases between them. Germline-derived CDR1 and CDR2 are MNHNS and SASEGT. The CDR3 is CASRGSGFEKTQYF. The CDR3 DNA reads TGTGCCAGCAGGGGCTCCGGATTTGAGAAGACCCAGTACTTC.